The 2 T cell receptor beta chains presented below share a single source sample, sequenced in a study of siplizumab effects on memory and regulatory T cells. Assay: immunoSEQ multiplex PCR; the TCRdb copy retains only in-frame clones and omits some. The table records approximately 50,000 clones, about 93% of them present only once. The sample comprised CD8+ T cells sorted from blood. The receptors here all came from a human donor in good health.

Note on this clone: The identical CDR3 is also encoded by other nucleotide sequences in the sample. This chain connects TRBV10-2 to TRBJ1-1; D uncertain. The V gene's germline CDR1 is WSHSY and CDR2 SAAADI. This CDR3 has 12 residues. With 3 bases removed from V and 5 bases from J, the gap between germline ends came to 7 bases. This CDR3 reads CASSDGGTEAFF. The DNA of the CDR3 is TGCGCCAGCAGTGACGGAGGGACTGAAGCTTTCTTT.

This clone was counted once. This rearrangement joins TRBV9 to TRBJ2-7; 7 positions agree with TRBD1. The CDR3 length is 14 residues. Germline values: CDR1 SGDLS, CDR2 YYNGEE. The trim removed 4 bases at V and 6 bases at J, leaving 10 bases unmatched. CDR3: CASSPGGYAGEQYF. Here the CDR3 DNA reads TGTGCCAGCAGCCCAGGGGGATACGCCGGCGAGCAGTACTTC.